This T cell receptor (beta chain) was recorded in a study of T cells expressing NK-cell markers. Study background: One of the eight sequenced donors was seronegative, whereas the other seven were HCMV-seropositive. Study findings and constraints: Nothing established the HCMV specificity of expanded NKG2C+ T cell clones. Leadership of the CD3+CD56-NKG2C+ fraction also belonged to these clonotypes in several donors.

The CDR3 has 15 amino acids. The germline gives CDR1 SEHNR, CDR2 FQNEAQ (reference sequence). A remark on this clonotype: Its specificity is unknown.

TCRdb reprocessed the 5' RACE reads and keeps a single row for each CDR3 protein, giving no DNA. Seen in this sample are fewer than 400,000 distinct CDR3 sequences; the ten most common clones hold roughly 5.4%. This TCR came from a man aged 18-75 years in good health. The specimen sequenced was blood T cells: a sorted CD56 or NKG2C T cell subset, CD4+ or CD8+ T cells, or bulk PBMC T cells (not recorded which). The chain uses TRBV7-9 and TRBJ1-2; with no DNA, the TCRdb D assignment of TRBD1 cannot be verified. CDR3 protein: CASSLDGRGYYGYTF.